The clone carrying this T cell receptor (beta chain) was counted ten times or more. This sample was taken from a study of T cells after yellow fever vaccination. Study-wide context: Preparation of fractions with low cell numbers was performed using SMART-Seq v4 Ultra Low Input. Overall study findings and caveats: Overall, a small share of clonotypes was seen in both CD4 and CD8 compartments. A faster peak, day 5 versus 15, was reached by the weaker secondary response. In sorted memory subsets at day 0, almost all vaccine-responding clonotypes were below detection.

V dropped 8 bases and J dropped 2 bases, with 8 bases sitting between them. CDR3 length: 12 residues. Germline V CDR1 and CDR2: SGHTA, FQGNSA. A single record per CDR3 protein comes from TCRdb applying MiXCR to the 5' RACE reads. The profile shows about 20,000 distinct CDR3 sequences, 5.2% of them singletons. The genes are TRBV7-2 and TRBJ2-3, with D maybe TRBD1 (6 bases). The receptor was derived from a man in his late teens or twenties who received the YFV17D yellow fever vaccine. Sequenced here: PBMCs, either bulk or a sorted T-cell subset (CD4+, CD8+, memory, or dextramer-sorted; not recorded which), sampled more than 35 days after the first yellow fever vaccination. The CDR3 DNA reads TGTGCCAGCGGGGGCGTCACAGATACGCAGTATTTT. Its protein product is CASGGVTDTQYF.